Sequencing of this T cell receptor (beta chain) was carried out in a study of T cells in Graves' hyperthyroidism and ophthalmopathy. V lost 0 bases to trimming and J lost 7 bases, with 14 bases between them. The CDR3 contains 14 residues. Looked up from germline, CDR1 is SGHDT and CDR2 is YYEEEE. Diagnosis of hyperthyroidism was new in patients aged 18 to 65, and its duration was under 2 months. Out of over 7.5 ml of fresh peripheral blood came the PBMCs. The investigators amplified TCR beta CDR3 regions from RNA transcripts. The HTBI primer set was used in a first-round RT-PCR of the TCR CDR3. TCRdb re-analysed the multiplex PCR reads in MiXCR, keeping a single row per CDR3 protein. The sample lists some 250,000 distinct CDR3 sequences, 12% to 15% occurring once.

The V call is TRBV5-6, the J call TRBJ2-7, with D tentatively TRBD2 (5 bases). The TCR comes from a woman in her forties or fifties with Graves' hyperthyroidism that later progressed to Graves' ophthalmopathy. The sequenced sample consisted of blood. CDR3 residues: CASSLGGHPWEQYF. In DNA, the CDR3 is TGTGCCAGCAGCTTGGGAGGGCATCCTTGGGAGCAGTACTTC.